The source of this T cell receptor beta chain is a study of shared clonotypes between healthy human individuals. About the research overall: The study used three CD4 naive, three CD4 memory, two CD8 naive and one CD8 memory plate per donor.

Study outcomes and limitations: Represented genetic and exposure-history diversity was restricted by having few donors. Despite large depth, sorted-subset datasets appeared incompletely sequenced.

Points on this clone: Antigen specificity is unknown. Additional DNA sequences in this sample encode the identical CDR3.

This CDR3 is 13 amino acids long. Germline V lookup: CDR1 SEHNR, CDR2 FQNEAQ (reference sequence). The germline V and J ends were trimmed by 4 bases and 3 bases, with 9 bases remaining between them. CD8 cells classed as naive were CD45RO-negative and positively selected for CCR7, excluding terminally differentiated effector memory CD45RA+ cells. The donor population consisted of healthy HIV-negative adults with no recent acute infections or vaccinations. Libraries were prepared by immunoSEQ multiplex PCR; TCRdb keeps only in-frame clonotypes and omits some of them. The data hold some 2 million clones, with approximately 94% observed a single time.

V gene TRBV7-9 combines with J gene TRBJ2-5, with D maybe TRBD2 (6 bases). Sequences were obtained from naive CD8+ T cells sorted from blood. This clonotype was obtained from a man between 18 and 35 years old in good health. CDR3 residues: CASSSPGEETQYF. CDR3 nucleotide sequence: TGTGCCAGCAGCTCCCCGGGGGAAGAGACCCAGTACTTC.